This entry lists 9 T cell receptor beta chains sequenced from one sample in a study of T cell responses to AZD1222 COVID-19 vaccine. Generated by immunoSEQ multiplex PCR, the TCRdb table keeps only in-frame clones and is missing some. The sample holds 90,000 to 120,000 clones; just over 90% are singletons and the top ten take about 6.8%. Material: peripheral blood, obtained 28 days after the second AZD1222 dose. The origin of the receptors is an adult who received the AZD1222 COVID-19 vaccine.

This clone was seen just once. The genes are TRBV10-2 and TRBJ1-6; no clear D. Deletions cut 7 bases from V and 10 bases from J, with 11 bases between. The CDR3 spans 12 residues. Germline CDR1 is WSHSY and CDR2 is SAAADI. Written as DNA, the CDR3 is TGCGCCAGCATGGCAGGCTCATCACCCCTCCACTTT. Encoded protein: CASMAGSSPLHF.

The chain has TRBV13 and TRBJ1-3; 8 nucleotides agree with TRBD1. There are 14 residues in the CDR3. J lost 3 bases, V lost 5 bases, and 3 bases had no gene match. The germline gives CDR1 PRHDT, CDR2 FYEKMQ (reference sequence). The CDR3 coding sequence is TGTGCCAGCAGCACCGGACAGGGTGGAAACACCATATATTTT. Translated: CASSTGQGGNTIYF.

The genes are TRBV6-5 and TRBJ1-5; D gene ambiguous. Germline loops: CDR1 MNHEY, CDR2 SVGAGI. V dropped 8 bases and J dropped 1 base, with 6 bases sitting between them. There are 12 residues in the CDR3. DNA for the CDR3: TGTGCCAGCGGAGCGAGCAATCAGCCCCAGCATTTT. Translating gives CASGASNQPQHF.

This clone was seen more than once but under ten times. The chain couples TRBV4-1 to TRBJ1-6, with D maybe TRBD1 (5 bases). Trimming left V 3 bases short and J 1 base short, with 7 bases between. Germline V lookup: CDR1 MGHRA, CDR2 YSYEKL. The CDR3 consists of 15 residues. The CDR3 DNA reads TGCGCCAGCAGCCATGGGGGTTCCTATAATTCACCCCTCCACTTT. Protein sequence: CASSHGGSYNSPLHF.

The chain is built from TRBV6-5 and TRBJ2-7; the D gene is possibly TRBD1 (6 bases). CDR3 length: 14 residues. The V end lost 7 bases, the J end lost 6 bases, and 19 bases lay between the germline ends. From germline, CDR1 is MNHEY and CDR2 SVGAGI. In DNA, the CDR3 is TGTGCCAGCATCCCCCGCGGCAGGGGAGCCGAGCAGTACTTC. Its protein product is CASIPRGRGAEQYF.

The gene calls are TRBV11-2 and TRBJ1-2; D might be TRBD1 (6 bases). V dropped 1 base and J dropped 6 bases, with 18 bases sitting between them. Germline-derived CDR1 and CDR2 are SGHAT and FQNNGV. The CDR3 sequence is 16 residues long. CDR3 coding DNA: TGTGCCAGCAGCTTAGTATCCCCGGGAGGGGGTAATGGCTACACCTTC. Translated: CASSLVSPGGGNGYTF.

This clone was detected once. CDR3 nucleotide sequence: TGTGCCAGCAGCTTGGAACTAGCGGATTACAATGAGCAGTTCTTC. It is translated as CASSLELADYNEQFF. The V gene is TRBV5-4, the J gene TRBJ2-1; 8 positions agree with TRBD2. The germline V gene has CDR1 SGHNT and CDR2 YYREEE (reference sequence). J lost 4 bases, V lost 0 bases, and 3 bases had no gene match. The CDR3 has 15 residues. The entire variable domain, with the rest obtained from reference TRBV5-4 and TRBJ2-1, is as follows: ETGVTQSPTHLIKTRGQQVTLRCSSQSGHNTVSWYQQALGQGPQFIFQYYREEENGRGNFPPRFSGLQFPNYSSELNVNALELDDSALYLCASSLELADYNEQFFGPGTRLTVL.

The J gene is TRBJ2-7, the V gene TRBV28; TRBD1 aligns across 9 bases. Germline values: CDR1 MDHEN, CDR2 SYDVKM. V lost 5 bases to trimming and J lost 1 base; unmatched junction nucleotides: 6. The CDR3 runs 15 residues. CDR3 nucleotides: TGTGCCAGCAGTATCGCGGGACAGGGTTCCTACGAGCAGTACTTC. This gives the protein CASSIAGQGSYEQYF.

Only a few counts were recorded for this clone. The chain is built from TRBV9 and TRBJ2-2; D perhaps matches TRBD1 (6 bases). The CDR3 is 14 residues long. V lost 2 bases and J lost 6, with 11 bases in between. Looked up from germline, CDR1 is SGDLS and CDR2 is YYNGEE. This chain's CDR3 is CASSVGGIAGELFF. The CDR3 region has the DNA TGTGCCAGCAGCGTTGGGGGCATAGCCGGGGAGCTGTTTTTT.